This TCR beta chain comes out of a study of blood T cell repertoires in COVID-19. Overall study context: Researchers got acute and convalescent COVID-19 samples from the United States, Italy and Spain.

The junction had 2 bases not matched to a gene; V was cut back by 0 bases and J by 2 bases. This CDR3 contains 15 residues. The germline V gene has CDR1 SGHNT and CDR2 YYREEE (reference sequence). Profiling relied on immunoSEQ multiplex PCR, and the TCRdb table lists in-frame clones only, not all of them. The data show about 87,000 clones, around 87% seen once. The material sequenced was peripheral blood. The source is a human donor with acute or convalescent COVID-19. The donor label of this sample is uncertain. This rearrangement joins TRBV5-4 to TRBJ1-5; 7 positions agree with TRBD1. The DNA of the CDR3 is TGTGCCAGCAGCTTGGCAGGGACAGGCAATCAGCCCCAGCATTTT. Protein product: CASSLAGTGNQPQHF.